A single TCR beta chain is shown here with its context. Original analysis: Estimation of nucleated cell counts was performed using reference gene primer amplification. Profiling relied on immunoSEQ multiplex PCR, and the TCRdb table lists in-frame clones only, not all of them. The DNA was the basis for D and trimming; V, J and clone size are from that table. The top ten clones hold just under 9% of a sample with approximately 270,000 clones, about nine tenths of them seen once. The CDR3 sequence is 14 residues long. Trimming stripped 5 bases from V and 1 base from J, with 11 bases between. Germline-derived CDR1 and CDR2 are SGHTA and FQGTGA. These data originate in a study of blood T cell repertoires in COVID-19. Study information: Specimens from acute and convalescent COVID-19 originated in the United States, Italy and Spain. The cDNA or gDNA used as material had been derived from T cells, B-cell-depleted T cells, or PBMCs.

The V and J genes are TRBV7-3 and TRBJ2-5; D possibly corresponds to TRBD1 (6 bases). The specimen was peripheral blood. The receptor was derived from a man aged 40-55 years with active or convalescent COVID-19. The CDR3 bases are TGTGCCAGCAGCCCACAGGGCCTCCAAGAGACCCAGTACTTC. It codes for CASSPQGLQETQYF.